Listed here is a single T cell receptor (beta chain). Its antigen remains unidentified. This sample is drawn from a study of shared clonotypes between healthy human individuals. For the study at large: CD4 naive cells filled three plates per donor, CD4 memory three, CD8 naive two and CD8 memory one.

This CDR3 region has 16 residues. This table comes from immunoSEQ multiplex PCR, and its TCRdb copy is limited to in-frame clones, with some not included. The sample records around 1.1 million clones, around three quarters being singletons. Study-level points and caveats: The generation probabilities recorded for non-shared clonotypes fell below those of clonotypes shared by all four donors. Enrolling few donors narrowed the genetic and exposure-history diversity that was represented.

Naive CD4+ cells were CD45RA-selected; the remaining cells were memory. V and J are TRBV21-1 and TRBJ2-1; TRBD2, the table's D call, was not compared with the DNA. TRBV21-1 is a listed pseudogene. Sequencing was carried out using memory CD4+ T cells from PBMCs. This sample's subset: CD45RA-negative fraction. The receptor comes from a man younger than 35 in good health. Some clones in this sample may be carry-over from other donors' samples. The CDR3, as DNA: TGTGCCAGCAGCCGAGCGCTACACCATTCCGACAATGAGCAGTTCTTC. Translation gives CASSRALHHSDNEQFF.